Described below is a single T cell receptor (beta chain) sequence and its context. Other nucleotide sequences in the sample specify the same CDR3. This entry is derived from a study of shared clonotypes between healthy human individuals. Sequencing was performed with immunoSEQ multiplex PCR; in TCRdb, only in-frame clones are kept and a portion is missing. The sample includes roughly 2.2 million clones, approximately 93% of them seen just once. V was clipped by 0 bases and J by 3 bases, with 6 bases between them. Germline CDR1 reads SGHTA; CDR2 reads FQGTGA. There are 13 residues in the CDR3. The sample was naive CD4+ T cells from PBMCs. Documented subset: CD45RA+ positively selected. This receptor was taken from a man between 18 and 29 years old in good health. Some clones in this sample may be carry-over from other donors' samples. The chain joins TRBV7-3 to TRBJ2-7, with D hard to call. CDR3 loop: CASSLTPGYEQYF. The CDR3 nucleotides read TGTGCCAGCAGCTTAACTCCGGGCTACGAGCAGTACTTC. Using reference TRBV7-3 and TRBJ2-7 for the parts outside the CDR3, the full variable domain is GAGVSQTPSNKVTEKGKYVELRCDPISGHTALYWYRQSLGQGPEFLIYFQGTGAADDSGLPNDRFFAVRPEGSVSTLKIQRTERGDSAVYLCASSLTPGYEQYFGPGTRLTVT.